This T cell receptor (beta chain) originates from a study of blood T cell repertoires in COVID-19. Overall study context: There were acute and convalescent COVID-19 samples, and they came from the United States, Italy and Spain. T cells, B-cell-depleted T cells, or PBMCs provided the cDNA or gDNA that served as material.

Germline assignment: CDR1 MNHNY and CDR2 SVGAGI (reference sequence). The CDR3 has 16 amino acids. V was cut by 2 bases and J by 0 bases, with 8 bases left in between. In the authors' methods: Cell counts per sample came from amplifying reference gene primers. Clones were sequenced by immunoSEQ multiplex PCR, and TCRdb holds only the in-frame ones, with some missing. V and J calls and clone size are as listed in that table; D and trimming were resolved from the DNA. This table has some 98,000 clones, around 80% appearing once. Sequenced material: peripheral blood. This sequence was found in a man in his sixties or seventies with acute or convalescent COVID-19. This chain connects TRBV6-6 to TRBJ1-6, with unresolved D. The chain's CDR3 is CASSYPSSSYNSPLHF. Written as DNA, the CDR3 is TGTGCCAGCAGTTACCCCTCGAGCTCCTATAATTCACCCCTCCACTTT.